Presented here are 19 T cell receptor beta chains from one specimen sequenced in a study of cytomegalovirus exposure and HLA in healthy donors. The PCR employed 60 Vbeta primers together with 13 Jbeta primers. Clones were sequenced by immunoSEQ multiplex PCR, and TCRdb holds only the in-frame ones, with some missing. This repertoire includes approximately 120,000 clones. Sequencing input: PBMCs. Receptors originate from an older woman in good health and CMV-seronegative.

The J gene is TRBJ1-2, the V gene TRBV7-2; 9 nucleotides agree with TRBD1. The length of the CDR3 is 18 residues. Germline V CDR1 and CDR2: SGHTA, FQGNSA. The trim removed 1 base at V and 4 bases at J, leaving 13 bases unmatched. This CDR3 is CASSLGPPGQGISYGYTF. The CDR3 DNA reads TGTGCCAGCAGCTTAGGGCCCCCGGGACAGGGAATCTCCTATGGCTACACCTTC. Together with reference TRBV7-2 and TRBJ1-2, the CDR3 gives the full variable domain: GAGVSQSPSNKVTEKGKDVELRCDPISGHTALYWYRQSLGQGLEFLIYFQGNSAPDKSGLPSDRFSAERTGGSVSTLTIQRTQQEDSAVYLCASSLGPPGQGISYGYTFGSGTRLTVV.

This rearrangement joins TRBV7-9 to TRBJ2-5, with D tentatively TRBD2 (6 bases). The germline V gene encodes CDR1 SEHNR and CDR2 FQNEAQ (reference sequence). This CDR3 has 14 residues. V gave up 5 bases and J gave up 2 bases, with 12 bases separating them. CDR3 coding DNA: TGTGCCAGCAGCAAACCGGGGGAGCAAGAGACCCAGTACTTC. Amino acids: CASSKPGEQETQYF.

The chain employs TRBV6-6 and TRBJ2-3; possible D gene TRBD2, 6 bases. Germline CDR1 reads MNHNY; CDR2 reads SVGAGI (reference sequence). This CDR3 region has 16 residues. V lost 6 bases to trimming and J lost 6 bases, with 22 bases between them. This chain's CDR3 is CASSSDYSEGLDTQYF. CDR3 in DNA: TGTGCCAGCAGCTCGGACTACTCGGAGGGTTTGGATACGCAGTATTTT.

The V call is TRBV10-1, the J call TRBJ2-1; 7 bases map to TRBD1. The CDR3 totals 14 residues. CDR1 is WNHNN and CDR2 is SYGVQD in the germline V gene (reference sequence). V lost 5 bases to trimming and J lost 4 bases; unmatched junction nucleotides: 5. The CDR3 DNA reads TGCGCCAGCAGTCTGACAGGGATTTACAATGAGCAGTTCTTC. Protein product: CASSLTGIYNEQFF.

V and J are TRBV6-1 and TRBJ2-5, with TRBD2 matching 9 bases. The end of the DNA aligns better with TRBJ2-7, so the J call may be wrong. The CDR3 covers 15 residues. Per the germline V gene, CDR1 is MNHNS and CDR2 is SASEGT. This CDR3 is CASSRLTSGTYEQYF. The CDR3 nucleotides read TGTGCCAGCAGTAGACTGACTAGCGGAACCTACGAGCAGTACTTC.

V gene TRBV5-1 combines with J gene TRBJ1-2; no definite D call. V was clipped by 0 bases and J by 4 bases, with 10 bases between them. Per germline, CDR1 SGHRS and CDR2 YFSETQ. The CDR3 consists of 14 residues. CDR3 DNA: TGCGCCAGCAGCTTGGACGCGGAATTCTATGGCTACACCTTC. This gives the protein CASSLDAEFYGYTF.

The genes are TRBV14 and TRBJ1-2, with 8 bases fitting TRBD1. The CDR3 sequence is 16 residues long. V lost 4 bases and J lost 1; bases outside the gene matches: 8. The germline V gene has CDR1 SGHDN and CDR2 FVKESK. CDR3 coding DNA: TGTGCCAGCAGCCCTACAGGGGGATCTTATAACTATGGCTACACCTTC. Translation gives CASSPTGGSYNYGYTF.

The chain is built from TRBV19 and TRBJ2-3, with unresolved D. CDR3 length: 12 amino acids. Germline CDR1 reads LNHDA; CDR2 reads SQIVND (reference sequence). V gave up 5 bases and J gave up 4 bases, with 7 bases separating them. CDR3 coding DNA: TGTGCCAGTAGTCCCGGTCCAGATACGCAGTATTTT. The encoded protein is CASSPGPDTQYF.

The chain couples TRBV9 to TRBJ1-3, with D hard to call. Trimming cost V 4 bases and J 2 bases, with 25 bases left between them. The CDR3 runs to 19 residues. CDR1 SGDLS and CDR2 YYNGEE come from the germline V gene. The CDR3 is CASSSHPIDTTVTGNTIYF. CDR3 nucleotides: TGTGCCAGCAGCTCCCACCCGATAGATACTACGGTTACTGGAAACACCATATATTTT. Using reference TRBV9 and TRBJ1-3 for the parts outside the CDR3, the full variable domain is DSGVTQTPKHLITATGQRVTLRCSPRSGDLSVYWYQQSLDQGLQFLIQYYNGEERAKGNILERFSAQQFPDLHSELNLSSLELGDSALYFCASSSHPIDTTVTGNTIYFGEGSWLTVV.

V gene TRBV4-1 combines with J gene TRBJ1-2, with TRBD1 matching over 7 bases. V lost 3 bases, J lost 7 bases, and 11 bases stayed unmatched. In germline, CDR1 is MGHRA, CDR2 YSYEKL. CDR3 size: 15 residues. Written as DNA, the CDR3 is TGCGCCAGCAGCCATCAGTTGACAGGGAACAGTGGCTACACCTTC. It codes for CASSHQLTGNSGYTF.

CDR3 residues: CASSLEAEGLYGYTF. For the CDR3, the DNA is TGCGCCAGCAGCTTGGAGGCGGAGGGACTCTATGGCTACACCTTC. The chain is built from TRBV5-1 and TRBJ1-2; a possible D gene is TRBD1 (5 bases). V was trimmed by 0 bases and J by 4 bases, leaving 13 bases between them. The CDR3 covers 15 residues. The V gene's germline CDR1 is SGHRS and CDR2 YFSETQ.

The CDR3 DNA follows: TGTGCCAGTAGTATAAGCGGTCCCACCTACAATGAGCAGTTCTTC. Encoded protein: CASSISGPTYNEQFF. The chain recombines TRBV19 with TRBJ2-1, with a tentative D call TRBD2 (5 bases). V was cut by 2 bases and J by 2 bases, with 10 bases left in between. CDR1 is LNHDA and CDR2 is SQIVND in the germline V gene (reference sequence). There are 15 residues in the CDR3.

The rearrangement links TRBV25-1 to TRBJ2-2; D not certain. In germline, CDR1 is MGHDK, CDR2 SYGVNS. Trimming took 0 bases from V and 4 from J, leaving 3 bases between them. There are 13 residues in the CDR3. CDR3 DNA sequence: TGTGCCAGCAGTGAATACGTCACCGGGGAGCTGTTTTTT. It is translated as CASSEYVTGELFF.

The V call is TRBV5-5, the J call TRBJ1-5, with 7 bases aligning to TRBD1. J lost 3 bases, V lost 0 bases, and 3 bases had no gene match. This CDR3 is built from 15 residues. Germline CDR1 reads SGHKS; CDR2 reads YYEKEE (reference sequence). For the CDR3, the DNA is TGTGCCAGCAGCTTGGAACAGGGGATCAATCAGCCCCAGCATTTT. It codes for CASSLEQGINQPQHF.

The V and J genes are TRBV27 and TRBJ2-1, with TRBD1 matching over 9 bases. The CDR3 has 14 amino acids. Germline trimming cut 5 bases from V and 10 bases from J; bases unmatched to any gene: 9. Germline V CDR1 and CDR2: MNHEY, SMNVEV (reference sequence). CDR3 amino acids: CASSPNRGRGEQFF. The CDR3 nucleotides read TGTGCCAGCAGTCCCAACAGGGGGCGAGGGGAGCAGTTCTTC.

On this clone: The germline gene is not matched at one end of the junction; a read error may be the cause. The V gene is TRBV19, the J gene TRBJ2-2; 9 bases match TRBD2. From germline, CDR1 is LNHDA and CDR2 SQIVND (reference sequence). The CDR3 is 15 amino acids. The CDR3 spells CASTIAGARVGEPFF. DNA for the CDR3: TGTGCCAGTACCATAGCGGGGGCGCGGGTCGGGGAGCCGTTTTTT.

V and J are TRBV5-1 and TRBJ2-5; TRBD2 aligns across 8 bases. The DNA end lines up better with TRBJ2-7; the J call may be wrong. Germline V gene data show CDR1 as SGHRS and CDR2 as YFSETQ. This CDR3 region has 16 residues. DNA for the CDR3: TGCGCCAGCAGCTTGGTATCCGGGACCGCGGGGGGCGAGCAGTACTTC. The encoded protein is CASSLVSGTAGGEQYF.

This rearrangement joins TRBV5-1 to TRBJ2-3; a possible D gene is TRBD2 (5 bases). Trimming left V 0 bases short and J 1 base short, with 12 bases between. The V gene's germline CDR1 is SGHRS and CDR2 YFSETQ. The CDR3 loop spans 16 amino acids. This CDR3 is CASSLGAADRTDTQYF. CDR3 coding DNA: TGCGCCAGCAGCTTGGGGGCAGCGGACCGCACAGATACGCAGTATTTT.

This chain joins TRBV28 and TRBJ2-2; possibly TRBD2 for D (6 bases). Germline V gene lookup returns CDR1 MDHEN and CDR2 SYDVKM. The CDR3 has 16 residues. Trimming left V 5 bases short and J 3 bases short, with 16 bases between. In DNA form, the CDR3 reads TGTGCCAGCAGTCAAGTGGGAGGACCTTACACCGGGGAGCTGTTTTTT. This sequence encodes CASSQVGGPYTGELFF.